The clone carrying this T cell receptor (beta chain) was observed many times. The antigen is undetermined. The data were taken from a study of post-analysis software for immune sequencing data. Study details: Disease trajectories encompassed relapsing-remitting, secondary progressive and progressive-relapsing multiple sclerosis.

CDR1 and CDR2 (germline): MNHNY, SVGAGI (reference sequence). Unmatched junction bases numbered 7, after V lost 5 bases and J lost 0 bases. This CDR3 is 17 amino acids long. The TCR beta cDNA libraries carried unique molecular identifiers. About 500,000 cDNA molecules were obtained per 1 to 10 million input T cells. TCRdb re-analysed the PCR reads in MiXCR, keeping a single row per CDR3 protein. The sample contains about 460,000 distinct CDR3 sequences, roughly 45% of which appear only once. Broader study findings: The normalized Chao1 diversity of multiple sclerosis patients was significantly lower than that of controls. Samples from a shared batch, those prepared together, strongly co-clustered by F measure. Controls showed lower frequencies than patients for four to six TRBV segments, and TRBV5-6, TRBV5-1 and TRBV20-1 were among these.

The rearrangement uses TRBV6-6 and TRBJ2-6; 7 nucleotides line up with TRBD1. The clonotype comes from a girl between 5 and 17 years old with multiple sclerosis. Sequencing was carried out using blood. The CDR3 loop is CASSTNDRDSGANVLTF. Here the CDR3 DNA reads TGTGCCAGCAGTACCAACGACAGGGACTCTGGGGCCAACGTCCTGACTTTC.